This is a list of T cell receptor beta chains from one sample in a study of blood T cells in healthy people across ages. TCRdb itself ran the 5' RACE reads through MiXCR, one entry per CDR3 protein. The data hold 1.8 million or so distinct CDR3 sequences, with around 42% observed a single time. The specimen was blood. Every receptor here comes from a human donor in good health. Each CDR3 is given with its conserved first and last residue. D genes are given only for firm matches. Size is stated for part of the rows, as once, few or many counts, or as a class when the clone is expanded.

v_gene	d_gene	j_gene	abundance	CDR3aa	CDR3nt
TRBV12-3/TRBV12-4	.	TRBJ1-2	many	CASSALTLSLPGHNYGYTF	TGTGCCAGCAGTGCTCTCACGCTCTCCCTCCCGGGACACAACTATGGCTACACCTTC
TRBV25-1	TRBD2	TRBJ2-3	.	CASSGRGGGADTQYF	TGTGCCAGCAGTGGGCGGGGGGGCGGCGCAGATACGCAGTATTTT
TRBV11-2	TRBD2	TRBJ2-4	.	CASSLEFQWTSGGEALAKNIQYF	TGTGCCAGCAGCTTAGAATTCCAGTGGACTAGCGGGGGGGAAGCGCTAGCCAAAAACATTCAGTACTTC
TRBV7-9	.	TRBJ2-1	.	CASSSDDGSTNEQFF	TGTGCCAGCAGCTCAGACGACGGGAGCACCAATGAGCAGTTCTTC
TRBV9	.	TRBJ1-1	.	CASSPRSLDTEAFF	TGTGCCAGCAGCCCTAGGTCCCTAGACACTGAAGCTTTCTTT
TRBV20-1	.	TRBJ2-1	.	CSGQGFGETQFF	TGTAGTGGGCAGGGGTTTGGAGAGACCCAGTTCTTC
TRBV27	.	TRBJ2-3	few	CAGSSGTDTQYF	TGTGCCGGCAGTTCGGGCACAGATACGCAGTATTTT
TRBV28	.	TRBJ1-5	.	CASSLLQGRGGTFNQPQHF	TGTGCCAGCAGTTTATTGCAGGGAAGGGGGGGGACATTCAATCAGCCCCAGCATTTT
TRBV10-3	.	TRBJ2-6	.	CAIAGNPLGANVLTF	TGTGCCATAGCAGGGAACCCTCTTGGGGCCAACGTCCTGACTTTC
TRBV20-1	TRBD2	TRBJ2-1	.	CSARVPGAGGPWNEQFF	TGCAGTGCTAGGGTACCCGGGGCGGGGGGGCCTTGGAATGAGCAGTTCTTC
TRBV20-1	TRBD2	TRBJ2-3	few	CSASIAGGTTDTQYF	TGCAGTGCTAGCATAGCGGGGGGGACCACAGATACGCAGTATTTT
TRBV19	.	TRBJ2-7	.	CASTPGGAESEQYF	TGTGCCAGCACACCGGGGGGCGCTGAGTCCGAGCAGTACTTC
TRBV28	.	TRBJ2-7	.	CASTLKSFRAIPYEQYF	TGTGCCAGCACCCTAAAGTCCTTTCGGGCGATCCCCTACGAGCAGTACTTC
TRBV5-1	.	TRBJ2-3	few	CASSPAGGSTDTQYF	TGCGCCAGCAGCCCGGCGGGCGGGAGCACAGATACGCAGTATTTT
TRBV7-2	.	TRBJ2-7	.	CASTSPGASYEQYF	TGTGCCAGCACCTCCCCGGGGGCTTCCTACGAGCAGTACTTC
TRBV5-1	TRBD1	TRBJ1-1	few	CASSFDRGQRSPEAFF	TGCGCCAGCAGCTTTGACAGGGGACAAAGGAGCCCTGAAGCTTTCTTT
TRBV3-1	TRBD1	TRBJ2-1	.	CASSHAQGYVVNEQFF	TGTGCCAGCAGCCACGCACAGGGGTATGTTGTGAATGAGCAGTTCTTC
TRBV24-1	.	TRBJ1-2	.	CATSDPGRGGGYTF	TGTGCCACCAGTGACCCGGGACGGGGAGGGGGCTACACCTTC
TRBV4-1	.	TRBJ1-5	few	CASSLGGMGNQPQHF	TGCGCCAGCAGCCTTGGAGGAATGGGCAATCAGCCCCAGCATTTT
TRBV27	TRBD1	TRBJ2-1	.	CASSSGQGFNEQFF	TGTGCCAGCAGTTCGGGACAGGGTTTCAATGAGCAGTTCTTC
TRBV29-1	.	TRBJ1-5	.	CSVEEEGGGEPQHF	TGCAGCGTTGAAGAGGAGGGGGGCGGCGAGCCCCAGCATTTT
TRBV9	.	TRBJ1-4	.	CASSVAGQNEKLFF	TGTGCCAGCAGCGTAGCTGGCCAGAATGAAAAACTGTTTTTT
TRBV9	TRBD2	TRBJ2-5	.	CASSVDASGAHQETQYF	TGTGCCAGCAGCGTAGATGCTAGCGGGGCGCACCAAGAGACCCAGTACTTC
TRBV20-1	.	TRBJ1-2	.	CSAGEGRGNYGYTF	TGCAGTGCCGGAGAGGGGCGCGGAAACTATGGCTACACCTTC
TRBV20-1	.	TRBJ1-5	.	CSARVAGGASNQPQHF	TGCAGTGCTAGAGTGGCGGGAGGGGCTAGCAATCAGCCCCAGCATTTT
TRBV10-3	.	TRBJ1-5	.	CAIKMDRPGQPQHF	TGTGCCATCAAGATGGACCGCCCTGGTCAGCCCCAGCATTTT
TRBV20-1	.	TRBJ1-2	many	CSARDAGRGYTF	TGCAGTGCTAGAGACGCAGGGCGGGGCTACACCTTC
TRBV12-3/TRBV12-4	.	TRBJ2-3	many	CASRGGLSTDTQYF	TGTGCCAGCAGAGGGGGTCTCAGCACAGATACGCAGTATTTT
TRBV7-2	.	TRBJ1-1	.	CASCLQGSEAFF	TGTGCCAGCTGCCTACAAGGGTCTGAAGCTTTCTTT
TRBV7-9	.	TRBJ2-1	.	CSSSPASKSNEQFF	TGTTCCAGCAGCCCAGCTAGTAAGAGTAATGAGCAGTTCTTC
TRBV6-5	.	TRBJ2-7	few	CASSALGTYEQYF	TGTGCCAGCAGTGCATTGGGGACGTACGAGCAGTACTTC
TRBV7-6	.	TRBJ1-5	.	CASSSPKQPQHF	TGTGCCAGCAGCTCTCCCAAGCAGCCCCAGCATTTT
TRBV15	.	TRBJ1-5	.	CATSRARASVNQPQHF	TGTGCCACCAGCAGAGCGCGGGCGTCGGTCAATCAGCCCCAGCATTTT
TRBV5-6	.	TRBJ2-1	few	CASSSGPGEQFF	TGTGCCAGCAGCTCGGGGCCGGGTGAGCAGTTCTTC
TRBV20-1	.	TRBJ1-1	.	CSARPRVNEAFF	TGCAGTGCTAGACCCCGGGTGAATGAAGCTTTCTTT
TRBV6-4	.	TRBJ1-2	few	CASSDSKGRGGYTF	TGTGCCAGCAGTGACTCGAAGGGACGGGGTGGCTACACCTTC
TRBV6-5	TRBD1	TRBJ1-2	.	CASSYRGQGTYGYTF	TGTGCCAGCAGTTACCGGGGACAGGGAACTTATGGCTACACCTTC
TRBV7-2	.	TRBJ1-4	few	CASRADNEKLFF	TGTGCTAGCAGGGCGGATAATGAAAAACTGTTTTTT
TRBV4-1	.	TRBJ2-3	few	CASSLHYTDTQYF	TGCGCCAGCAGCCTCCACTACACAGATACGCAGTATTTT
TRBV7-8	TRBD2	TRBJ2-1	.	CASSHSGGAVNEQFF	TGTGCCAGCAGCCACAGCGGGGGGGCCGTCAATGAGCAGTTCTTC
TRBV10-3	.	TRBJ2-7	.	CAISAPPGTTPYEQYF	TGTGCCATCAGTGCGCCCCCCGGGACGACTCCCTACGAGCAGTACTTC
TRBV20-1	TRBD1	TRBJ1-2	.	CSARLGQSIYGYTF	TGCAGTGCTAGACTGGGACAGTCCATCTATGGCTACACCTTC
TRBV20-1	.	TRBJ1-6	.	CSAREGGKNSPLHF	TGCAGTGCCAGGGAAGGGGGAAAAAATTCACCCCTCCACTTT
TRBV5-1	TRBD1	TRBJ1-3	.	CANSLGRGHGDTIYF	TGCGCCAACAGCTTGGGCAGGGGGCACGGCGACACCATATATTTT
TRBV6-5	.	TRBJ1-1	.	CASRVDRNTEAFF	TGTGCCAGCAGGGTCGACAGGAACACTGAAGCTTTCTTT
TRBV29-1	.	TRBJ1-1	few	CNVAGVNTEAFF	TGCAACGTTGCGGGGGTGAACACTGAAGCTTTCTTT
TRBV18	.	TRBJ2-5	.	CASSERGHQETQYF	TGTGCCAGCTCGGAACGGGGCCACCAAGAGACCCAGTACTTC
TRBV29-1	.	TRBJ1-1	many	CSVSGTRNTEAFF	TGCAGCGTTTCCGGGACACGGAACACTGAAGCTTTCTTT
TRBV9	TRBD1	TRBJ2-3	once	CASSVREGAGTDTQYF	TGTGCCAGCAGCGTAAGAGAGGGGGCTGGTACAGATACGCAGTATTTT
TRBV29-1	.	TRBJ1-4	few	CSAFSNEKLFF	TGCAGCGCTTTCTCCAATGAAAAACTGTTTTTT
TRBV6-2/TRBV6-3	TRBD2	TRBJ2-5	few	CASSYSTSGGEETQYF	TGTGCCAGCAGTTACTCGACTAGCGGGGGGGAAGAGACCCAGTACTTC
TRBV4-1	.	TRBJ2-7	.	CASSPPAMYEQYF	TGCGCCAGCAGCCCCCCGGCTATGTACGAGCAGTACTTC
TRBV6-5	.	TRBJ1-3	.	CATMEGGEAGNTIYF	TGTGCCACCATGGAAGGGGGTGAAGCTGGAAACACCATATATTTT
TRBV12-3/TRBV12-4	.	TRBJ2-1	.	CACGQPPFGQFF	TGTGCCTGTGGGCAGCCCCCCTTTGGGCAGTTCTTC
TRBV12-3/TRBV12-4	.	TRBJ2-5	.	CASSFAGMAETQYF	TGTGCCAGCAGTTTCGCAGGGATGGCGGAGACCCAGTACTTC
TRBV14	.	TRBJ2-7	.	CASSLRQWGSYEQYF	TGTGCCAGCAGCCTTCGACAGTGGGGTTCCTACGAGCAGTACTTC
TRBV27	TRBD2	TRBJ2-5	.	CASVGGLAGRETQYF	TGTGCCAGCGTGGGAGGACTAGCGGGGCGCGAGACCCAGTACTTC